This T cell receptor beta chain is from a study of blood T cell repertoires in COVID-19. Study as a whole: Donors in the United States, Italy and Spain gave samples during acute or convalescent COVID-19. Sources were T cells, B-cell-depleted T cells, or PBMCs; the material itself was cDNA or gDNA.

J gave up 5 bases and V 5 bases, and 8 bases lay outside the gene matches. This CDR3 has 14 amino acids. From germline, CDR1 is SEHNR and CDR2 FQNEAQ (reference sequence). In the original analysis: Using reference gene primer amplification, nucleated cell counts were estimated. Sequencing was performed with immunoSEQ multiplex PCR; in TCRdb, only in-frame clones are kept and a portion is missing. V and J calls plus clone size are reproduced from that table; the DNA served to infer D and trimming. The data show about 160,000 clones, 85% seen once. Sequenced material: peripheral blood. This TCR came from a human donor with acute or convalescent COVID-19. The donor label of this sample is uncertain. The chain links TRBV7-9 to TRBJ1-1, with 7 bases that match TRBD1. Written as DNA, the CDR3 is TGTGCCAGCAGCCGCCGGGACAGTGGGACTGAAGCTTTCTTT. Protein: CASSRRDSGTEAFF.